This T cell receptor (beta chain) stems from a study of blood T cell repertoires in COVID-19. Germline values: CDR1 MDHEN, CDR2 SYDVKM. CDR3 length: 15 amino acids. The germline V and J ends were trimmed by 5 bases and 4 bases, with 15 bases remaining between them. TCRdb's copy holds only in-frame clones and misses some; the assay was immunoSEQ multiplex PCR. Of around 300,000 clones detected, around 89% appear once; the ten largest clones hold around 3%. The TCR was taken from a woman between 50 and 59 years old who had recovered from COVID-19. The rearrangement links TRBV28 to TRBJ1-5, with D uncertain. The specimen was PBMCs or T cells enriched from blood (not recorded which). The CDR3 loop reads CASSGLRGPNQPQHF. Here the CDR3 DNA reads TGTGCCAGCAGTGGACTTCGGGGTCCAAATCAGCCCCAGCATTTT.